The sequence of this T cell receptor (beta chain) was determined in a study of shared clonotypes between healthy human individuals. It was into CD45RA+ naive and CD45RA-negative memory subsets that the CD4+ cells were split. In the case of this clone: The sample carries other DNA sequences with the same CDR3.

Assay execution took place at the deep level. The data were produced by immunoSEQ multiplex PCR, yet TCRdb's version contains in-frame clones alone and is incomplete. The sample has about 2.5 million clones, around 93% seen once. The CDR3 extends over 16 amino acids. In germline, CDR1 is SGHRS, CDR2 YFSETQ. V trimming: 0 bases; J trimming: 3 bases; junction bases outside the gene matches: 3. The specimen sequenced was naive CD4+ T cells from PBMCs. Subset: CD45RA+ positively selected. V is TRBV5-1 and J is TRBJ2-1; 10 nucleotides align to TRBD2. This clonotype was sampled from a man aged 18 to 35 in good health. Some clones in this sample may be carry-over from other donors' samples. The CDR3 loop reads CASSLVPSGGYNEQFF. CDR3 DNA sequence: TGCGCCAGCAGCTTGGTGCCTAGCGGGGGCTACAATGAGCAGTTCTTC.